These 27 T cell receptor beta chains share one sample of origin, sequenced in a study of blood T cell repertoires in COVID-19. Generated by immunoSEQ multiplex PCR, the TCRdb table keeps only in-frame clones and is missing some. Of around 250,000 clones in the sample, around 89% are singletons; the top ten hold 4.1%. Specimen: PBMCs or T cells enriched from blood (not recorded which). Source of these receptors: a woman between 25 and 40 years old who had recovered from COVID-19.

The CDR3 is CASTHWTSGRAMGELFF. Here the CDR3 DNA reads TGTGCCAGTACCCATTGGACTAGCGGGAGGGCCATGGGGGAGCTGTTTTTT. The chain uses TRBV19 and TRBJ2-2; TRBD2 agrees at 15 bases. Trimming at V came to 7 bases and at J to 8 bases, leaving 11 bases not matched to a gene. This CDR3 spans 17 amino acids. Germline V gene sequence: CDR1 LNHDA, CDR2 SQIVND (reference sequence).

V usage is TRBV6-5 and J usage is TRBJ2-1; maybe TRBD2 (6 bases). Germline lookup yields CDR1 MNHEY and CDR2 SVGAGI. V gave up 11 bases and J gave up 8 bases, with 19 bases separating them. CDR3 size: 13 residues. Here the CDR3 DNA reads TGTGCCGGGCGGAGGGACCTGGGCGATGAGCAGTTCTTC. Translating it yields CAGRRDLGDEQFF.

This chain's CDR3 is CASFTAGTGGTDTQYF. The CDR3 DNA reads TGTGCCAGCTTCACCGCCGGGACAGGGGGCACAGATACGCAGTATTTT. The chain couples TRBV28 to TRBJ2-3; TRBD1 aligns across 10 bases. Germline CDR1 is MDHEN and CDR2 is SYDVKM. CDR3 length: 16 residues. V lost 8 bases, J lost 1 base, and 9 bases stayed unmatched.

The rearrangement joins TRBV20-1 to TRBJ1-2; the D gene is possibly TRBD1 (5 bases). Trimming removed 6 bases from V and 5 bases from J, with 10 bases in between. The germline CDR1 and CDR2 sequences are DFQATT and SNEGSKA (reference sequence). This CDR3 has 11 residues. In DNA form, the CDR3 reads TGCAGTGCCGCCGGGGGGTATGGCTACACCTTC. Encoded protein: CSAAGGYGYTF.

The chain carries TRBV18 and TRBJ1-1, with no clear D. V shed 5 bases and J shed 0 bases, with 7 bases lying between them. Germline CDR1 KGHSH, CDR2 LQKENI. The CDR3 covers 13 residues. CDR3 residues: CASSGEVNTEAFF. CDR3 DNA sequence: TGTGCCAGCTCAGGGGAGGTGAACACTGAAGCTTTCTTT.

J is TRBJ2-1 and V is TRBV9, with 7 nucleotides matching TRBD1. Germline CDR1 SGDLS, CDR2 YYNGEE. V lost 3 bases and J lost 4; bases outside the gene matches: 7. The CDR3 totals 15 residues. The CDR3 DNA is TGTGCCAGCAGCGGACAGGGATTCGGTTACAATGAGCAGTTCTTC. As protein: CASSGQGFGYNEQFF.

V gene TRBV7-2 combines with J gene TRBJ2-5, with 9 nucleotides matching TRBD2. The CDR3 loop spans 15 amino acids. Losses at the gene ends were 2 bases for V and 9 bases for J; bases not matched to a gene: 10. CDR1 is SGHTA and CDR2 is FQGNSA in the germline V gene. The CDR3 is CASSLYRGRAWAQYF. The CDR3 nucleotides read TGTGCCAGCAGCTTATACCGCGGGAGGGCCTGGGCCCAGTACTTC.

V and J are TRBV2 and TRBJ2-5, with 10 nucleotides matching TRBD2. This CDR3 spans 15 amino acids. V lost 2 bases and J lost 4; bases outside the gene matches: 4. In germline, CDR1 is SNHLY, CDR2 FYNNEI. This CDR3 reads CASSELAGVIETQYF. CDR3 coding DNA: TGTGCCAGCAGTGAACTAGCGGGAGTGATAGAGACCCAGTACTTC.

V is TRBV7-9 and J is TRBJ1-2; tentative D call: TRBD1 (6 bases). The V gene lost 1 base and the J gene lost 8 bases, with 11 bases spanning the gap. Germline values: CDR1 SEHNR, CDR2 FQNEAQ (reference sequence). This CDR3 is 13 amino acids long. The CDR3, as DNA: TGTGCCAGCAGCTTAGAGCAGGGGAGAGGCTACACCTTC. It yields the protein CASSLEQGRGYTF.

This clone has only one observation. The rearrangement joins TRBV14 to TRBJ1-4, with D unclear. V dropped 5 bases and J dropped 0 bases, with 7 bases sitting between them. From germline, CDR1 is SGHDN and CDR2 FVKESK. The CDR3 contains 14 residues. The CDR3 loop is CASSKAPTNEKLFF. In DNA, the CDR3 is TGTGCCAGCAGCAAAGCTCCAACTAATGAAAAACTGTTTTTT.

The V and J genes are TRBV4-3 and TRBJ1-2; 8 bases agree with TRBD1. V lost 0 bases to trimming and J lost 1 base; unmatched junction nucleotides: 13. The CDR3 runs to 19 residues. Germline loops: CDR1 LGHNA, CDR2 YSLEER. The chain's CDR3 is CASSQDTARTGYHNYGYTF. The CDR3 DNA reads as TGCGCCAGCAGCCAAGATACCGCGAGGACAGGGTATCATAACTATGGCTACACCTTC.

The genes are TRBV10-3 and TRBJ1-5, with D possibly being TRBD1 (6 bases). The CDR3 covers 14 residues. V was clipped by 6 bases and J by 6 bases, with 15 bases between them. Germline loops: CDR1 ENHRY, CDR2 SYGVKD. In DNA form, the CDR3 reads TGTGCCATCAGGGCAGGGGATAGGGGTCAGCCCCAGCATTTT. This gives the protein CAIRAGDRGQPQHF.

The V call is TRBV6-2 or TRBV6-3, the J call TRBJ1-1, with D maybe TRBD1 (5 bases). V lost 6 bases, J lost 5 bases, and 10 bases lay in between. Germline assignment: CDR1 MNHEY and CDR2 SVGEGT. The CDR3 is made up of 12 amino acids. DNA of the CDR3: TGTGCCAGCAGCCTTCGACAGACTGAAGCTTTCTTT. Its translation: CASSLRQTEAFF.

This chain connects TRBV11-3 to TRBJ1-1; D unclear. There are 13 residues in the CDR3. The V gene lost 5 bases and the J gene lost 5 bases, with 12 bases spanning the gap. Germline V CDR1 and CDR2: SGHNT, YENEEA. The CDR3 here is CASSRLASTEAFF. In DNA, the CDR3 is TGTGCCAGCAGCCGACTCGCCTCGACTGAAGCTTTCTTT.

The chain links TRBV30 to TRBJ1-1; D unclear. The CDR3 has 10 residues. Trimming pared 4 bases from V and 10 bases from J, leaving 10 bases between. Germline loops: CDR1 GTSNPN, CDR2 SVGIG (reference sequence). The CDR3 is CAWTRRVAFF. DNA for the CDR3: TGTGCCTGGACTCGGAGGGTAGCTTTCTTT.

DNA of the CDR3: TGTGCCAGCAGAGGTGTCGAGGGGCGGGAGCAGCATTTT. It translates to CASRGVEGREQHF. The chain combines TRBV27 with TRBJ1-5; D may be TRBD1 (5 bases). V was cut by 6 bases and J by 13 bases, with 19 bases left in between. Germline V lookup: CDR1 MNHEY, CDR2 SMNVEV (reference sequence). There are 13 residues in the CDR3.

DNA for the CDR3: TGTGCCAGCACCCCTGAGGGGGCCAACACTGAAGCTTTCTTT. Its protein is CASTPEGANTEAFF. V and J are TRBV2 and TRBJ1-1; 7 bases line up with TRBD1. The length of the CDR3 is 14 residues. With 7 bases clipped from V and 2 bases from J, the junction kept 7 bases outside the gene matches. Germline assignment: CDR1 SNHLY and CDR2 FYNNEI.

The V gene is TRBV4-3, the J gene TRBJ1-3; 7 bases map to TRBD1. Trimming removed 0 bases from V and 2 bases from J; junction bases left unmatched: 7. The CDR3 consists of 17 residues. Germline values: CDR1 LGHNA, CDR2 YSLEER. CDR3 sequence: CASSQDPGRGTGNTIYF. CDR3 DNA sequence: TGCGCCAGCAGCCAAGATCCGGGCAGGGGGACTGGAAACACCATATATTTT.

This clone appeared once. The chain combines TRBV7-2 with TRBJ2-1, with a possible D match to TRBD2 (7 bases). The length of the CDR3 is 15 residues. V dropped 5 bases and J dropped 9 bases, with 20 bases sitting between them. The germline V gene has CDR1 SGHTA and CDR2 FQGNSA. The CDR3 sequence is CASSQSRGRGGEQFF. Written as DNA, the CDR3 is TGTGCCAGCAGCCAAAGCAGAGGGAGGGGGGGTGAGCAGTTCTTC.

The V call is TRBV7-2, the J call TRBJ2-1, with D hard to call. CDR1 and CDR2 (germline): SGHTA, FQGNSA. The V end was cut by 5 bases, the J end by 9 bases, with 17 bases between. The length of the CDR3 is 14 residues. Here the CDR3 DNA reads TGTGCCAGCAGCCCCCAAACGGGTAGTCCTGAGCAGTTCTTC. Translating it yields CASSPQTGSPEQFF. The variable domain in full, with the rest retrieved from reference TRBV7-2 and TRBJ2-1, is GAGVSQSPSNKVTEKGKDVELRCDPISGHTALYWYRQSLGQGLEFLIYFQGNSAPDKSGLPSDRFSAERTGGSVSTLTIQRTQQEDSAVYLCASSPQTGSPEQFFGPGTRLTVL.

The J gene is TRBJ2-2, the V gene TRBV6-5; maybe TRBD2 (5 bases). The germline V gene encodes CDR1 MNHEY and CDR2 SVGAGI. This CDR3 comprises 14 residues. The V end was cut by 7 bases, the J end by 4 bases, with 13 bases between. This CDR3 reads CASKLESGTGELFF. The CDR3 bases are TGTGCCAGCAAATTGGAGAGCGGCACCGGGGAGCTGTTTTTT.

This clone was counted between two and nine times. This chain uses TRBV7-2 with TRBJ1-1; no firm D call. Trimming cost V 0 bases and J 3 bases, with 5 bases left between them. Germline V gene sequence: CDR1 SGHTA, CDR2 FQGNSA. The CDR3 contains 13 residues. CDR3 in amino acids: CASSLASYTEAFF. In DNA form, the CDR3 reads TGTGCCAGCAGCTTAGCGAGCTACACTGAAGCTTTCTTT.

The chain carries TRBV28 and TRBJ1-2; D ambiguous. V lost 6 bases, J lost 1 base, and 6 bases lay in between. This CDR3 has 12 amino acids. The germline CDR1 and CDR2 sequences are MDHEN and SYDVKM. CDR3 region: CASSRDNYGYTF. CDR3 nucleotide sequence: TGTGCCAGCAGCCGAGATAACTATGGCTACACCTTC.

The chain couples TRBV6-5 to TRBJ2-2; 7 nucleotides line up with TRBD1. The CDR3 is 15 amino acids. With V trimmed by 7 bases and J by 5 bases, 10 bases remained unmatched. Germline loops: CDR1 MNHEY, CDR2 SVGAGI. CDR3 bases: TGTGCCAGCACCCTACGGACAGGTCCTACCGGGGAGCTGTTTTTT. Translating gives CASTLRTGPTGELFF.

Written as DNA, the CDR3 is TGTGCCAGCAGCCGGGACACCTCAACGGTAAAACTGTTTTTT. This codes for CASSRDTSTVKLFF. The V call is TRBV14, the J call TRBJ1-4, with D possibly matching TRBD1 (6 bases). The ends were cut back, 4 bases at V and 10 bases at J, with 16 bases in the middle. This CDR3 contains 14 residues. Germline V lookup: CDR1 SGHDN, CDR2 FVKESK.

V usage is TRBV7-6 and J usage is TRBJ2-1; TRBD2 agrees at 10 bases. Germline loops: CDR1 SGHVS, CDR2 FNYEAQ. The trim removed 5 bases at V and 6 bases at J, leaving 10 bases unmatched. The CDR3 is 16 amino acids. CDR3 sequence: CASSPLAGGVFNEQFF. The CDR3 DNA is TGTGCCAGCAGCCCTTTAGCGGGAGGCGTGTTCAATGAGCAGTTCTTC.

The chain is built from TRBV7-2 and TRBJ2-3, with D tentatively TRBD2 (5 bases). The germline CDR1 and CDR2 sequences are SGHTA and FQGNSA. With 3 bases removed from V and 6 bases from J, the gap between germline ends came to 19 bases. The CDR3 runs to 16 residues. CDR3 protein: CASSFATNGRGDTQYF. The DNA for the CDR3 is TGTGCCAGCAGCTTTGCGACTAACGGTCGTGGTGATACGCAGTATTTT.